The next 20 T cell receptor beta chains were all read from a single sample in a study of CD8+ T cells in alopecia areata. cDNA reverse transcribed from extracted RNA served as the sequencing template. The data were produced by immunoSEQ multiplex PCR, yet TCRdb's version contains in-frame clones alone and is incomplete. This table has approximately 150,000 clones, around 86% appearing once. Sequencing was performed on CD8+ T cells sorted from blood, taken at week 0. Receptors originate from a human donor with alopecia areata.

The V and J genes are TRBV10-3 and TRBJ2-3, with a tentative D call TRBD1 (6 bases). The V gene lost 6 bases and the J gene lost 2 bases, with 15 bases spanning the gap. The CDR3 is 15 amino acids. From germline, CDR1 is ENHRY and CDR2 SYGVKD. The CDR3 nucleotides are TGTGCCATCAGCAATCCACAGGGAAACACAGATACGCAGTATTTT. This sequence encodes CAISNPQGNTDTQYF.

The chain joins TRBV6-4 to TRBJ2-1; tentative D call: TRBD2 (5 bases). Trimming removed 2 bases at V and 6 bases at J, with 11 bases between. The CDR3 spans 14 residues. Germline V CDR1 and CDR2: MRHNA, SNTAGT. CDR3 region: CASSDVGVSNEQFF. The CDR3 DNA reads as TGTGCCAGCAGTGACGTGGGAGTCAGCAATGAGCAGTTCTTC.

The chain carries TRBV18 and TRBJ2-3; D not certain. Germline CDR1 reads KGHSH; CDR2 reads LQKENI. CDR3 length: 15 residues. The V and J ends lost 6 bases and 0 bases respectively, with 13 bases between them. The CDR3, as DNA: TGTGCCAGCTCTCCGACGGTATCGAGCACAGATACGCAGTATTTT. This codes for CASSPTVSSTDTQYF.

J is TRBJ1-6 and V is TRBV2; D unresolved. The germline V gene encodes CDR1 SNHLY and CDR2 FYNNEI. Trimming removed 3 bases at V and 7 bases at J, with 13 bases between. The CDR3 runs 15 residues. The CDR3 reads CASSDDRTRNSPLHF. The DNA of the CDR3 is TGTGCCAGCAGTGATGACCGCACTCGAAATTCACCCCTCCACTTT.

This chain joins TRBV11-1 and TRBJ2-2, with D unresolved. The CDR3 contains 16 residues. The ends were cut back, 3 bases at V and 9 bases at J, with 20 bases in the middle. Per the germline V gene, CDR1 is SGHAT and CDR2 is FQDESV (reference sequence). The CDR3 nucleotides are TGTGCCAGCAGCTTGACATCTCAGGTTTCCCCCAGGGAGCTGTTTTTT. Amino acids: CASSLTSQVSPRELFF.

The chain employs TRBV10-3 and TRBJ2-7, with a weak D call TRBD2 (5 bases). Trimming cost V 0 bases and J 3 bases, with 9 bases left between them. The CDR3 length is 14 residues. Germline values: CDR1 ENHRY, CDR2 SYGVKD. The CDR3, as DNA: TGTGCCATCAGTGAGTCCGGGAATAGCTACGAGCAGTACTTC. Translating gives CAISESGNSYEQYF.

This clone was picked up a small number of times. The chain is built from TRBV2 and TRBJ2-7; tentative D call: TRBD1 (5 bases). In germline, CDR1 is SNHLY, CDR2 FYNNEI. This CDR3 region has 12 residues. V lost 8 bases, J lost 1 base, and 9 bases lay in between. This chain's CDR3 is CASLQVSYEQYF. The CDR3 DNA reads as TGTGCCAGCCTACAGGTATCCTACGAGCAGTACTTC.

This chain joins TRBV4-1 and TRBJ2-3; possible D gene TRBD2, 6 bases. The V and J ends lost 4 bases and 4 bases respectively, with 18 bases between them. The germline V gene encodes CDR1 MGHRA and CDR2 YSYEKL. This CDR3 contains 16 residues. DNA for the CDR3: TGCGCCAGCAGCCCATCCCGGGGGTTCAAAGCAGATACGCAGTATTTT. Its protein product is CASSPSRGFKADTQYF.

The J gene is TRBJ1-3, the V gene TRBV7-6, with 7 positions matching TRBD1. This CDR3 spans 15 amino acids. Losses at the gene ends were 5 bases for V and 0 bases for J; bases not matched to a gene: 4. The V gene's germline CDR1 is SGHVS and CDR2 FNYEAQ. The CDR3 loop is CASSQGTDSGNTIYF. CDR3 nucleotide sequence: TGTGCCAGCAGCCAAGGGACAGACTCTGGAAACACCATATATTTT.

J is TRBJ2-1 and V is TRBV6-1, with a weak D call TRBD1 (5 bases). Germline CDR1 is MNHNS and CDR2 is SASEGT. CDR3 size: 15 residues. The germline V and J ends were trimmed by 9 bases and 5 bases, with 20 bases remaining between them. This CDR3 reads CASRDSLSTDNEQFF. In DNA form, the CDR3 reads TGTGCCAGTAGAGACAGCCTCTCAACCGACAATGAGCAGTTCTTC.

The chain joins TRBV29-1 to TRBJ1-2; D ambiguous. Germline V CDR1 and CDR2: SQVTM, ANQGSEA. Deletions cut 6 bases from V and 5 bases from J, with 10 bases between. This CDR3 comprises 11 residues. CDR3 sequence (DNA): TGCAGCGTCAGGACCGAGTATGGCTACACCTTC. Translated: CSVRTEYGYTF.

With regard to this clone: Other nucleotide sequences in the sample specify the same CDR3. The chain joins TRBV4-1 to TRBJ1-1; D is possibly TRBD1 (5 bases). V lost 2 bases to trimming and J lost 5 bases, with 9 bases between them. This CDR3 is built from 13 residues. Germline CDR1 MGHRA, CDR2 YSYEKL. The CDR3 sequence: CASSQRGGTEAFF. The CDR3 DNA reads as TGCGCCAGCAGCCAACGGGGGGGGACTGAAGCTTTCTTT.

The chain carries TRBV19 and TRBJ2-1; 14 bases line up with TRBD2. Germline V gene lookup returns CDR1 LNHDA and CDR2 SQIVND (reference sequence). The CDR3 loop spans 21 amino acids. The ends lost 5 bases at V and 9 bases at J; junction bases unmatched: 24. The CDR3 region has the DNA TGTGCCAGTAGTCCTTCGTGGATCAAGGAGACTAGCGGGGGGGCCGCGGGTGAGCAGTTCTTC. As protein: CASSPSWIKETSGGAAGEQFF.

The rearrangement uses TRBV30 and TRBJ2-7; 7 nucleotides align to TRBD2. The CDR3 totals 14 residues. Losses at the gene ends were 0 bases for V and 3 bases for J; bases not matched to a gene: 5. CDR1 GTSNPN and CDR2 SVGIG come from the germline V gene (reference sequence). The CDR3 region has the DNA TGTGCCTGGAGTGTTCCTAGCGGTGACTACGAGCAGTACTTC. It encodes CAWSVPSGDYEQYF.

The V and J genes are TRBV5-1 and TRBJ2-7; 7 bases match TRBD2. V dropped 4 bases and J dropped 3; count of bases not matched to a gene: 19. This CDR3 has 18 residues. From germline, CDR1 is SGHRS and CDR2 YFSETQ. CDR3 in amino acids: CASSVLGGGPEVHYEQYF. The CDR3 DNA reads TGCGCCAGCAGCGTCCTTGGGGGAGGGCCGGAGGTGCACTACGAGCAGTACTTC.

Only one count was recorded for this clone. The chain employs TRBV23-1 and TRBJ2-7, with D possibly matching TRBD1 (6 bases). TRBV23-1 is classed as an ORF, of uncertain function. V lost 5 bases, J lost 0 bases, and 17 bases lay in between. CDR3 length equals 16 residues. For the CDR3, the DNA is TGCGCCAGCAGTGTTTCAGGGGCTGGGAGCTCCTACGAGCAGTACTTC. Its translation is CASSVSGAGSSYEQYF.

The chain links TRBV27 to TRBJ2-3, with 12 positions matching TRBD2. Germline CDR1 reads MNHEY; CDR2 reads SMNVEV (reference sequence). This CDR3 comprises 17 residues. V trimming: 5 bases; J trimming: 5 bases; junction bases outside the gene matches: 11. CDR3 residues: CASSLPLAGGPLDTQYF. CDR3 sequence (DNA): TGTGCCAGCAGTCTACCTCTAGCGGGGGGGCCGCTAGATACGCAGTATTTT.

The chain has TRBV6-1 and TRBJ2-1; no reliable D call. The CDR3 contains 12 residues. The V and J ends lost 6 bases and 5 bases respectively, with 8 bases between them. Germline V lookup: CDR1 MNHNS, CDR2 SASEGT. DNA of the CDR3: TGTGCCAGCAGACGATTTAACAATGAGCAGTTCTTC. Translating gives CASRRFNNEQFF.

The chain has TRBV18 and TRBJ1-2; D unclear. Deletions cut 0 bases from V and 4 bases from J, with 9 bases between. This CDR3 region has 14 residues. Looked up from germline, CDR1 is KGHSH and CDR2 is LQKENI. The CDR3 nucleotides read TGTGCCAGCTCACCACCCCCACCTACCTATGGCTACACCTTC. This gives the protein CASSPPPPTYGYTF.

This clone was found once. The chain has TRBV4-1 and TRBJ2-7; 11 nucleotides line up with TRBD2. The CDR3 spans 15 residues. Germline trimming cut 5 bases from V and 6 bases from J; bases unmatched to any gene: 9. Germline lookup yields CDR1 MGHRA and CDR2 YSYEKL. In DNA form, the CDR3 reads TGCGCCAGCAGCACAAGGGACGGACTAGCGGGCGAGCAGTACTTC. Translating gives CASSTRDGLAGEQYF.